What follows describes a single T cell receptor (beta chain). What it binds is not known. These data are taken from a study of immune heterogeneity within non-small cell lung tumors. Whole-study context: In total, the tumors were 4 squamous cell carcinomas, around ten non-squamous carcinomas and 1 not otherwise specified.

Germline V lookup: CDR1 LNHNV, CDR2 YYDKDF (reference sequence). The length of the CDR3 is 14 residues. The ends lost 4 bases at V and 5 bases at J; junction bases unmatched: 4. TCRs were amplified from 450 to 700 ng gDNA of bulk tumor per sample. Biopsy collection occurred during surgery, with several far-apart biopsies per primary tumor. Curative surgery was undertaken by patients, who had untreated, newly diagnosed non-small cell lung cancer. The donor pool consisted of newly diagnosed non-small cell lung cancer patients who were having surgery with curative intent. The study's findings and limits: Recurrence of identical dominant CDR3 beta clonotypes was observed across tumor sites within a patient, alongside site-unique high-frequency clones.

The TCR beta CDR3 region underwent multiplex PCR amplification with 32 V and 13 J primers. Via MiXCR, TCRdb re-called the multiplex PCR reads, giving one row per CDR3 protein. The repertoire includes 2,500 to 3,500 distinct CDR3 sequences, approximately 48% of them detected once, and about 7.5% sits in the top ten. Sequenced input: lung tumor tissue. J is TRBJ1-5 and V is TRBV15, with 8 bases that match TRBD1. The origin of this receptor is a woman aged 55-70 years with non-small cell lung cancer. The CDR3 here is CATSKTGDYQPQHF. Here the CDR3 DNA reads TGTGCCACCAGCAAGACAGGGGATTATCAGCCCCAGCATTTT.